This is a list of T cell receptor beta chains from one sample in a study of CD8+CD57+ T cells in acquired aplastic anemia. TCRdb analysed the reads with MiXCR anew, one entry per CDR3 protein. The top ten hold 2% to 3% of the sample, which has some 120,000 distinct CDR3 sequences, over 30% seen once. Sample: sorted CD4+, CD8+, or CD8+CD57+ T cells (not recorded which) from PBMCs. All receptors derive from a human donor with aplastic anemia. Both conserved end residues are part of each CDR3. The D gene is left open where the match is weak. Size tells how often a clone was seen (once, few, many) or the class of an expanded clone, and some rows leave it out.

TRBJ2-7	TRBV20-1	TRBD1	many	CSATRQGAGEQYF	TGCAGTGCTACCCGACAGGGGGCGGGGGAGCAGTACTTC
TRBJ1-2	TRBV15	TRBD1	NA	CATSNPGQGGYGYTF	TGTGCCACCAGCAATCCGGGACAGGGGGGCTATGGCTACACCTTC
TRBJ2-7	TRBV15	NA	NA	CATSRGRLPGTLSYEQYF	TGTGCCACCAGCAGGGGACGGTTACCCGGGACACTATCCTACGAGCAGTACTTC
TRBJ2-3	TRBV10-3	NA	NA	CAISEGGLVDTQYF	TGTGCCATCAGTGAGGGGGGGCTGGTAGATACGCAGTATTTT
TRBJ2-3	TRBV29-1	TRBD2	few	CSVEDGLAGTTDTQYF	TGCAGCGTTGAAGATGGACTAGCGGGGACCACAGATACGCAGTATTTT
TRBJ1-2	TRBV6-5	TRBD1	many	CASSYSRDRLYGYTF	TGTGCCAGCAGTTACTCTAGGGACAGGCTCTATGGCTACACCTTC
TRBJ1-2	TRBV2	NA	NA	CASSPPSQQAF	TGTGCCAGCTCACCACCCTCGCAACAGGCCTTC
TRBJ2-1	TRBV12-3/TRBV12-4	NA	many	CASRKTSSYNEQFF	TGTGCCAGCAGGAAGACATCCTCCTACAATGAGCAGTTCTTC
TRBJ1-1	TRBV6-5	NA	many	CASSYLPRGTEAFF	TGTGCCAGCAGTTACTTGCCTCGAGGGACTGAAGCTTTCTTT
TRBJ2-7	TRBV7-8	NA	many	CASSLGPHSRGGFYEQYF	TGTGCCAGCAGCTTAGGCCCACACTCAAGGGGGGGATTCTACGAGCAGTACTTC
TRBJ1-6	TRBV12-3/TRBV12-4	NA	many	CASSLKRNSPLHF	TGTGCCAGCAGTTTAAAACGAAATTCACCCCTCCACTTT
TRBJ2-3	TRBV10-1	TRBD2	many	CASSEATSRDTQYF	TGCGCCAGCAGTGAAGCGACTAGCCGTGATACGCAGTATTTT
TRBJ2-2	TRBV12-3/TRBV12-4	TRBD2	NA	CASRIGGDTGELFF	TGTGCCAGCAGGATCGGGGGGGACACCGGGGAGCTGTTTTTT
TRBJ1-2	TRBV25-1	NA	NA	CASNPEEGRAYGYTF	TGTGCCAGCAATCCAGAGGAGGGACGGGCCTATGGCTACACCTTC
TRBJ2-1	TRBV2	NA	NA	CASVLGGLSYNEQFF	TGTGCCAGCGTCCTCGGGGGCCTGTCCTACAATGAGCAGTTCTTC
TRBJ2-2	TRBV24-1	NA	NA	CATEGYGELFF	TGTGCCACCGAGGGATACGGGGAGCTGTTTTTT
TRBJ1-1	TRBV20-1	NA	NA	CSAVDGMNTEAFF	TGCAGTGCTGTCGACGGAATGAACACTGAAGCTTTCTTT